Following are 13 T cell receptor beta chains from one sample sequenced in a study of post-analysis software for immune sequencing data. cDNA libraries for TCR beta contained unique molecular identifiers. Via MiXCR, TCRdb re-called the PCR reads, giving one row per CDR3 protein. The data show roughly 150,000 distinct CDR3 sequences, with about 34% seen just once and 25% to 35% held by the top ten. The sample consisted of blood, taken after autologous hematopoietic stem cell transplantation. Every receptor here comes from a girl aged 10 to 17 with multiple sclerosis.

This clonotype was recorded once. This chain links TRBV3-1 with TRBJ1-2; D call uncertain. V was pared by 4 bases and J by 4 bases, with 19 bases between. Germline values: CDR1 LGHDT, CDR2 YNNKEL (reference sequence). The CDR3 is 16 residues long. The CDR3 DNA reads TGTGCCAGCAGCCCCTCCTTCAGGAGTCTGGGCTATGGCTACACCTTC. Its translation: CASSPSFRSLGYGYTF. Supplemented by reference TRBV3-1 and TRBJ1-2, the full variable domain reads DTAVSQTPKYLVTQMGNDKSIKCEQNLGHDTMYWYKQDSKKFLKIMFSYNNKELIINETVPNRFSPKSPDKAHLNLHINSLELGDSAVYFCASSPSFRSLGYGYTFGSGTRLTVV.

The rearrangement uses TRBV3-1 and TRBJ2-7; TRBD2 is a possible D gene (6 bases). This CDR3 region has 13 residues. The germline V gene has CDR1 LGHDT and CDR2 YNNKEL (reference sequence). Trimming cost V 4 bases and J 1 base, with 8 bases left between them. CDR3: CASSPSGSYEQYF. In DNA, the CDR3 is TGTGCCAGCAGCCCCAGCGGGTCCTACGAGCAGTACTTC.

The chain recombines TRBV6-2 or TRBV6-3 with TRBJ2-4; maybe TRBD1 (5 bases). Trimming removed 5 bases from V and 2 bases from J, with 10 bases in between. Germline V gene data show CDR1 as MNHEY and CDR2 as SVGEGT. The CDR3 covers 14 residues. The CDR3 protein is CASSRQGTKNIQYF. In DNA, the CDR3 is TGTGCCAGCAGTCGCCAGGGTACCAAAAACATTCAGTACTTC.

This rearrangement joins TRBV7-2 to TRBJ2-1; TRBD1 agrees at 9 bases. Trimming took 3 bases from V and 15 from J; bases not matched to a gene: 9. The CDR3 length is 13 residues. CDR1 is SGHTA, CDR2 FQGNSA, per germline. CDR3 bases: TGTGCCAGCAGCTTGACCGGGACAGGGTTGCCGTTCTTC. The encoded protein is CASSLTGTGLPFF.

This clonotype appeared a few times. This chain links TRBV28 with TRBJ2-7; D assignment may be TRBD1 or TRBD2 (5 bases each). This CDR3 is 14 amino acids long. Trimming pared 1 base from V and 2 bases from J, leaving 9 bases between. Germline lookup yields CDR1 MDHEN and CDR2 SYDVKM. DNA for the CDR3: TGTGCCAGCAGTTTATTGGGGGTTGCCTACGAGCAGTACTTC. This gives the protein CASSLLGVAYEQYF.

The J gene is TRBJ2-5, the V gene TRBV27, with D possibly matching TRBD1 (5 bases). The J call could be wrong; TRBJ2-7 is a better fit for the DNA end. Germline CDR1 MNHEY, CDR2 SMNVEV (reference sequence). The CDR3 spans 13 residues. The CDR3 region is CASSFKDNYEQYF. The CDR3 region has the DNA TGTGCCAGCAGTTTTAAGGACAACTACGAGCAGTACTTC.

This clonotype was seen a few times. The CDR3 DNA reads TGTGCCAGCAGCTTAGTTCCGGGCAACTATGGCTACACCTTC. This codes for CASSLVPGNYGYTF. J is TRBJ1-2 and V is TRBV11-2, with D unresolved. Between the trimmed V and J ends, which lost 1 base and 2 bases, there was a span of 8 bases. Germline-derived CDR1 and CDR2 are SGHAT and FQNNGV. This CDR3 contains 14 residues.

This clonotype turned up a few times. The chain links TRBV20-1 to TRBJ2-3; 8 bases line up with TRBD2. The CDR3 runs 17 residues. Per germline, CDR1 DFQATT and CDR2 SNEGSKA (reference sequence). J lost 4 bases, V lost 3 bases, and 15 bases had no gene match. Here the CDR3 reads CSASPQTAGGAPDTQYF. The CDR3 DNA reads TGCAGTGCTAGCCCCCAAACCGCGGGAGGAGCGCCAGATACGCAGTATTTT.

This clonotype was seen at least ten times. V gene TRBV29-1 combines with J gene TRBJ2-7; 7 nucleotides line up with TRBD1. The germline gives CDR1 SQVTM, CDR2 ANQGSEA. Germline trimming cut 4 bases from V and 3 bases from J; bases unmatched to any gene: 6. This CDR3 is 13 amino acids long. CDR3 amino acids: CSVVGGVYYEQYF. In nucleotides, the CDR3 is TGCAGCGTTGTAGGGGGCGTATACTACGAGCAGTACTTC.

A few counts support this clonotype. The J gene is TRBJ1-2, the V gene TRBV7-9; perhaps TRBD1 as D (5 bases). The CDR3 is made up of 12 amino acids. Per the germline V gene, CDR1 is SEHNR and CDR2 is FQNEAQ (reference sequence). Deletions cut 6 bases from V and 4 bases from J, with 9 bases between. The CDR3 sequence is CASRRDVYGYTF. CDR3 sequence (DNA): TGTGCCAGCAGACGGGACGTCTATGGCTACACCTTC.

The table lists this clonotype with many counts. CDR3 DNA: TGTGCCAGCAGTTTATCTTCCAGCAACAATGAGCAGTTCTTC. Residues: CASSLSSSNNEQFF. V usage is TRBV27 and J usage is TRBJ2-1; D gene uncertain. The germline V gene has CDR1 MNHEY and CDR2 SMNVEV (reference sequence). V shed 0 bases and J shed 5 bases, with 8 bases lying between them. This CDR3 has 14 amino acids.

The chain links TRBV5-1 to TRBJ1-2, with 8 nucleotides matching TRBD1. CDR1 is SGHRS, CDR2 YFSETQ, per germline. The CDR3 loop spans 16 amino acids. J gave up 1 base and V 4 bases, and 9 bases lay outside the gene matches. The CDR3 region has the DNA TGCGCCAGCAGCCCGGACAGGGAAATATTTAACTATGGCTACACCTTC. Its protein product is CASSPDREIFNYGYTF.

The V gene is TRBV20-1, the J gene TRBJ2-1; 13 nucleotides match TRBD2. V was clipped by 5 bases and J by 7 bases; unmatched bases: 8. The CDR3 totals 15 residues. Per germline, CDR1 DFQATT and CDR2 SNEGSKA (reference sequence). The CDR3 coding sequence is TGCAGTGCTCTGGGGACTAGCGGGAAATCGAATGAGCAGTTCTTC. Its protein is CSALGTSGKSNEQFF.